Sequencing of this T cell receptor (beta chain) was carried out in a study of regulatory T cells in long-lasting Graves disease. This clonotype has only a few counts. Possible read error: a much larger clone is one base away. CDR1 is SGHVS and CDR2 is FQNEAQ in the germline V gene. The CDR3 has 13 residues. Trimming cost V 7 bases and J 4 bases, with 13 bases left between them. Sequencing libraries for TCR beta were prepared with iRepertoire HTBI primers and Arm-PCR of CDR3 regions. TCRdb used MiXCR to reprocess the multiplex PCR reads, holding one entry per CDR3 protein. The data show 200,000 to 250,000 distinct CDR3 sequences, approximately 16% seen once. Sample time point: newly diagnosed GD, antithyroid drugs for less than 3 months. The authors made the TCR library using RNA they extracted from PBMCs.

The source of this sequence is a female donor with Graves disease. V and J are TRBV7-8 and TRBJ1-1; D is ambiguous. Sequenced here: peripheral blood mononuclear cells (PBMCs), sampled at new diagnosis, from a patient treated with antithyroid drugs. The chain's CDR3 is CASIPRVSTEAFF. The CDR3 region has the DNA TGTGCCAGCATCCCAAGGGTGAGCACTGAAGCTTTCTTT.